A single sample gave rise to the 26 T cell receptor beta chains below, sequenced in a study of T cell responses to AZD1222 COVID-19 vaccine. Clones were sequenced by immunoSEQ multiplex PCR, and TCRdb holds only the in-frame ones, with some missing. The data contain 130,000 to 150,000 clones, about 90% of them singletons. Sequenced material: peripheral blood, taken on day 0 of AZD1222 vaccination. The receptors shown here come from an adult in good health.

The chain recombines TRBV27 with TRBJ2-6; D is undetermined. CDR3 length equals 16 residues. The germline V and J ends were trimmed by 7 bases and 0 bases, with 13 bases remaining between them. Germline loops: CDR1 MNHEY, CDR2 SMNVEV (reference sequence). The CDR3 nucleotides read TGTGCCAGCACCGAAATGACGGCCTCTGGGGCCAACGTCCTGACTTTC. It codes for CASTEMTASGANVLTF.

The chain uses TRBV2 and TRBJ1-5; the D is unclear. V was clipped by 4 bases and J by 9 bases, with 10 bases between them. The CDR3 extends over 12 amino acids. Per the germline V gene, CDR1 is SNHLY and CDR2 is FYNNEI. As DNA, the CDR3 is TGTGCCAGCAGTGCAGATAGTGGGCCCCAGCATTTT. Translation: CASSADSGPQHF.

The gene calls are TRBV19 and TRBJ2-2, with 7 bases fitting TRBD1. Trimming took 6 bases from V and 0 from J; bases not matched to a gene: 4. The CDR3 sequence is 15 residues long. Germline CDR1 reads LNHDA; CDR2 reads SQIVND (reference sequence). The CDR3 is CASRRTGANTGELFF. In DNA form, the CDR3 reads TGTGCCAGTAGACGGACAGGAGCGAACACCGGGGAGCTGTTTTTT.

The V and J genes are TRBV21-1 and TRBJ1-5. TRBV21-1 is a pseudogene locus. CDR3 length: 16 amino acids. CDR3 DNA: TGTGCCAGCGAAAGGGGGGGACGGTTCTCGGGGCAGCCCCAGCATTTT. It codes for CASERGGRFSGQPQHF.

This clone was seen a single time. As DNA, the CDR3 is TGTGCCGCGGGGTACATGAACTATGGCTACACCTTC. This sequence encodes CAAGYMNYGYTF. J is TRBJ1-2 and V is TRBV28; the D is unclear. Trimming cost V 11 bases and J 2 bases, with 12 bases left between them. Germline V gene data show CDR1 as MDHEN and CDR2 as SYDVKM. The CDR3 runs to 12 residues.

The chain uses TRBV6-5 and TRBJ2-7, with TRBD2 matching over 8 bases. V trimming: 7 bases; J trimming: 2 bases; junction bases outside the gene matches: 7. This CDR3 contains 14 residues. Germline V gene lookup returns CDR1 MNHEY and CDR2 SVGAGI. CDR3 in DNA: TGTGCCAGCATTGTGAGGCGGGAGGCCTACGAGCAGTACTTC. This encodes CASIVRREAYEQYF.

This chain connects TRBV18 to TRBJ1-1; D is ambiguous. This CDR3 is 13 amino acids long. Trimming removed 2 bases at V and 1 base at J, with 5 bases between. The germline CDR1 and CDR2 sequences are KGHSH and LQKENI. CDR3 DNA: TGTGCCAGCTCACCAGGGTCGAACACTGAAGCTTTCTTT. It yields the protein CASSPGSNTEAFF.

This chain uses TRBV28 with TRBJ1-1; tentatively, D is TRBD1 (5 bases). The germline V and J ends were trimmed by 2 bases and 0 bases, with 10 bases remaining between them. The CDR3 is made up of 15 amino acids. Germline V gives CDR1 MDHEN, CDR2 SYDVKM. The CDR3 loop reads CASSLGGIMNTEAFF. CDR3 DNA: TGTGCCAGCAGTTTAGGGGGGATCATGAACACTGAAGCTTTCTTT.

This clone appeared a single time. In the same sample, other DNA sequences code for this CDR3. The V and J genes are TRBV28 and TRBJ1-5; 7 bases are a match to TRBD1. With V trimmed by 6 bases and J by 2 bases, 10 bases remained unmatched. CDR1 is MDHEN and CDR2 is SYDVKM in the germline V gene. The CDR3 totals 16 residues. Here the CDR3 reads CASSPTQGGGNQPQHF. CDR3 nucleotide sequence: TGTGCCAGCAGCCCTACTCAGGGGGGGGGCAATCAGCCCCAGCATTTT.

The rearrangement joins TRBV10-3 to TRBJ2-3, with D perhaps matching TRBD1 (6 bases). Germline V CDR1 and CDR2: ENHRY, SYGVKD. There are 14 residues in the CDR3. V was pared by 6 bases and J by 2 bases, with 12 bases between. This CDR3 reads CAISRQENTDTQYF. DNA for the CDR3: TGTGCCATCAGCCGACAGGAAAACACAGATACGCAGTATTTT.

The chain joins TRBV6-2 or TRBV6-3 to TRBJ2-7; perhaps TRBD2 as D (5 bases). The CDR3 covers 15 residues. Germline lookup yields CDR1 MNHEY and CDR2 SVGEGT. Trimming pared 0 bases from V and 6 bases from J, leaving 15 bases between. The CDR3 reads CASSYSLAEPGEQYF. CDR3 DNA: TGTGCCAGCAGTTACTCCCTAGCCGAGCCCGGCGAGCAGTACTTC.

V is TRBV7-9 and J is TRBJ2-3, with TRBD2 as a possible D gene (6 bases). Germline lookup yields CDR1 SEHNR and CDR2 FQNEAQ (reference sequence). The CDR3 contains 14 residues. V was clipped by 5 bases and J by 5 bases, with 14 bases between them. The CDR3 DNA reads TGTGCCAGCAGCGACTTCGGAGCGGGAGATACGCAGTATTTT. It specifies CASSDFGAGDTQYF.

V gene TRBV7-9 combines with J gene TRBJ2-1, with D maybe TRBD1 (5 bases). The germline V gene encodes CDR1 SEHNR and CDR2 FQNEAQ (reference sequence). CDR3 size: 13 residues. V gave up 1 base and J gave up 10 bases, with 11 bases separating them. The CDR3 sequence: CASSLEGKGEQFF. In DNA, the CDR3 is TGTGCCAGCAGCTTAGAGGGTAAGGGGGAGCAGTTCTTC.

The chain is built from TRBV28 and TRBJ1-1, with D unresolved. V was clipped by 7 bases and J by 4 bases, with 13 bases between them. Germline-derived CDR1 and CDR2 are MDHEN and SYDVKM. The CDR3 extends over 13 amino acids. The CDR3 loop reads CASKARRVTEAFF. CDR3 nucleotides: TGTGCCAGCAAGGCCAGGCGGGTCACTGAAGCTTTCTTT.

Written as DNA, the CDR3 is TGTGCCAGCAGCTTAGAAGGGTTGAGACGGAGGATTTGCAATCAGCCCCAGCATTTT. It specifies CASSLEGLRRRICNQPQHF. The chain links TRBV11-3 to TRBJ1-5; D is uncertain. The CDR3 is 19 amino acids. Looked up from germline, CDR1 is SGHNT and CDR2 is YENEEA. The V end lost 0 bases, the J end lost 2 bases, and 20 bases lay between the germline ends.

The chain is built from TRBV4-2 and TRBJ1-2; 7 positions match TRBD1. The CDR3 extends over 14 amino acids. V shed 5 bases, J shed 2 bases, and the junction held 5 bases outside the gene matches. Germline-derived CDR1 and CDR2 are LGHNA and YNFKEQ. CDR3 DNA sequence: TGTGCCAGCAGCGAACCGGGACAGAACTATGGCTACACCTTC. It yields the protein CASSEPGQNYGYTF.

In nucleotides, the CDR3 is TGTGCCAGCAGCCAAGCCCACAGGGCGAACACTGAAGCTTTCTTT. Its translation: CASSQAHRANTEAFF. This rearrangement joins TRBV4-2 to TRBJ1-1, with D possibly TRBD1 on 6 matching bases. This CDR3 is built from 15 residues. CDR1 LGHNA and CDR2 YNFKEQ come from the germline V gene. Deletions cut 1 base from V and 1 base from J, with 10 bases between.

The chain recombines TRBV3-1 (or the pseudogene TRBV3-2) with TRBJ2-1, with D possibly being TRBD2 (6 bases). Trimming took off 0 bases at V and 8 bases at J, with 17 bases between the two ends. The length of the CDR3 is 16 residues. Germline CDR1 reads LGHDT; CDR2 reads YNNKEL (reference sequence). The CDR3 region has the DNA TGTGCCAGCAGCCAAGATTTCAGCTCGGGGGTGGATGAGCAGTTCTTC. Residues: CASSQDFSSGVDEQFF.

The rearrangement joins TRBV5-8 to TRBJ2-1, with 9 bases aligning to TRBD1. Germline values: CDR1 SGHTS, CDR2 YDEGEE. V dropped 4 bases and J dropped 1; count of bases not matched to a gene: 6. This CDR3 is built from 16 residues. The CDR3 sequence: CASSAYGTGSYNEQFF. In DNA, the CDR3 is TGTGCCAGCAGCGCTTACGGGACAGGGTCCTACAATGAGCAGTTCTTC.

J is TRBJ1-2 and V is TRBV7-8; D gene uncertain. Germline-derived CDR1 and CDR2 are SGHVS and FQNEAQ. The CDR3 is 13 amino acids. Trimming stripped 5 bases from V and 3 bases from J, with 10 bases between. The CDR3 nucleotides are TGTGCCAGCAGCAACGACGTGGACTATGGCTACACCTTC. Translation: CASSNDVDYGYTF.

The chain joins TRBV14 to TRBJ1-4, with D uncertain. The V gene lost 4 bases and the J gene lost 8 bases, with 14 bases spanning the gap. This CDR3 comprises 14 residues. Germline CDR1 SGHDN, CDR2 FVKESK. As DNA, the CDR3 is TGTGCCAGCAGCCTTAGGCGATTAGGGGAAAAACTGTTTTTT. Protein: CASSLRRLGEKLFF.

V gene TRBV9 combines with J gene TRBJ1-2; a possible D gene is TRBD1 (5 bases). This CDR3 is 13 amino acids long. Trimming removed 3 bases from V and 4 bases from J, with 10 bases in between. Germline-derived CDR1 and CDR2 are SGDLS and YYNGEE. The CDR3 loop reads CASSDRDLYGYTF. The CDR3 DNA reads TGTGCCAGCAGCGACCGGGACCTCTATGGCTACACCTTC.

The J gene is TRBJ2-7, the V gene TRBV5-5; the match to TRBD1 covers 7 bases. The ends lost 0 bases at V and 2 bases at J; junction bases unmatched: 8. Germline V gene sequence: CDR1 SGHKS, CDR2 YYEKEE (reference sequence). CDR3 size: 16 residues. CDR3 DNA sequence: TGTGCCAGCAGCTTGGTTGGGCCAGGGACAGCCTACGAGCAGTACTTC. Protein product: CASSLVGPGTAYEQYF.

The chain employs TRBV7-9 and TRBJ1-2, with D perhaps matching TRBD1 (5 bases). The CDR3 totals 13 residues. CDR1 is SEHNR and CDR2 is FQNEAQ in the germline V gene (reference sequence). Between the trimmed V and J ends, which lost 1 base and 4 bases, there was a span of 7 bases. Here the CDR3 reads CASSLGGAYGYTF. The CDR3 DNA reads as TGTGCCAGCAGCTTAGGAGGGGCCTATGGCTACACCTTC. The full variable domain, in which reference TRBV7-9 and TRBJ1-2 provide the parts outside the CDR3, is DTGVSQNPRHKITKRGQNVTFRCDPISEHNRLYWYRQTLGQGPEFLTYFQNEAQLEKSRLLSDRFSAERPKGSFSTLEIQRTEQGDSAMYLCASSLGGAYGYTFGSGTRLTVV.

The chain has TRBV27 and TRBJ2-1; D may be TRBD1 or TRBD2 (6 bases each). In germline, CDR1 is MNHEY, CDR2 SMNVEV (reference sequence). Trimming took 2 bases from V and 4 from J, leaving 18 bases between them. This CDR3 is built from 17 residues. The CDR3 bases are TGTGCCAGCAGTTTAAATAGGGGGGCAGAACCGTACAATGAGCAGTTCTTC. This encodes CASSLNRGAEPYNEQFF.

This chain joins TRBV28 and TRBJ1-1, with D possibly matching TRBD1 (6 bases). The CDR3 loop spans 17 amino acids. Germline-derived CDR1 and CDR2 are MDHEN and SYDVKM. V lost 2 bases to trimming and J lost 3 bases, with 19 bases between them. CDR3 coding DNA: TGTGCCAGCAGTTTAGGAGGACAGAAGCTCAAATACACTGAAGCTTTCTTT. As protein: CASSLGGQKLKYTEAFF.